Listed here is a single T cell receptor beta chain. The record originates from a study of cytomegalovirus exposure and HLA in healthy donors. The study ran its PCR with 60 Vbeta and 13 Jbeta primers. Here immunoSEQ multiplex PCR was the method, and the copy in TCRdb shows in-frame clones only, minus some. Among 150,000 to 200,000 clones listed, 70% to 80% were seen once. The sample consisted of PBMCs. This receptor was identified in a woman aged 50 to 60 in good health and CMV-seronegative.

CDR3 coding DNA: TGTGCCAGCGGAGGACAGGGTCGATCACCCCTCCACTTT. Its translation: CASGGQGRSPLHF. The chain couples TRBV2 to TRBJ1-6, with TRBD1 matching 8 bases. V lost 8 bases and J lost 10; bases outside the gene matches: 7. Germline lookup yields CDR1 SNHLY and CDR2 FYNNEI. The CDR3 is 13 residues long.